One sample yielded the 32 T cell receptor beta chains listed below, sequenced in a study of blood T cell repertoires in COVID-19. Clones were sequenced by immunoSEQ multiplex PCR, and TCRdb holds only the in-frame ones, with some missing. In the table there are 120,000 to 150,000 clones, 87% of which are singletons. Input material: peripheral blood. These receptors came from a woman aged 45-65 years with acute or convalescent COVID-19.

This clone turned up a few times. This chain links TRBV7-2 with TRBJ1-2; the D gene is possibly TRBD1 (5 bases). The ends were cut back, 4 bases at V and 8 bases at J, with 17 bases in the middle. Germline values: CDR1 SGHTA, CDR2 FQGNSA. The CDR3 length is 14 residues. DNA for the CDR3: TGTGCCAGCAGCTCCACAGGCAGGGCCTTGGGCTACACCTTC. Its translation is CASSSTGRALGYTF.

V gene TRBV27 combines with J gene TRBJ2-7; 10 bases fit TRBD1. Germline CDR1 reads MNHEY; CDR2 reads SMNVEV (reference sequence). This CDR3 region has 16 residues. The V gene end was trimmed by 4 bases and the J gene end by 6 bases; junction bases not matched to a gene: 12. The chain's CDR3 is CASSSRTGGPLSEQYF. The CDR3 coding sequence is TGTGCCAGCAGTTCACGGACAGGGGGGCCACTAAGCGAGCAGTACTTC.

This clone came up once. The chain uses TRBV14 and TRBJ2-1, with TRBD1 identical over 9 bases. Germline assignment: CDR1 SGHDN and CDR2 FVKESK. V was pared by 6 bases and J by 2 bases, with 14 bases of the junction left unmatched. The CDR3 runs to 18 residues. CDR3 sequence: CASSLYPGQGFPYNEQFF. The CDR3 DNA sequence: TGTGCCAGCAGTCTTTATCCGGGACAGGGATTTCCCTACAATGAGCAGTTCTTC.

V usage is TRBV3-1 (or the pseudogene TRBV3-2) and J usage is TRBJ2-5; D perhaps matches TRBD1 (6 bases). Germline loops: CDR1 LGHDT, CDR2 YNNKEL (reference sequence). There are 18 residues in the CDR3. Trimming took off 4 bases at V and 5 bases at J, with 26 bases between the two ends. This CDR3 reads CASSLNPLGTSFGETQYF. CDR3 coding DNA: TGTGCCAGCAGCCTCAACCCTTTAGGGACATCTTTCGGGGAGACCCAGTACTTC.

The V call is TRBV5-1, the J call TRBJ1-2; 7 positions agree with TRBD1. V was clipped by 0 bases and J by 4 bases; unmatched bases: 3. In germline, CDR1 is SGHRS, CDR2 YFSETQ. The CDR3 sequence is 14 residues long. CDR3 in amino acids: CASSLEGDSYGYTF. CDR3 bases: TGCGCCAGCAGCTTGGAAGGGGACAGCTATGGCTACACCTTC.

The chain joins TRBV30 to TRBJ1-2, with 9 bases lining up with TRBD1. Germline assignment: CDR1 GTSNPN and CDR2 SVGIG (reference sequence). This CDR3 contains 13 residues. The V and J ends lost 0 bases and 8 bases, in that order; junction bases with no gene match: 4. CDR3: CAWSVGQGKGYTF. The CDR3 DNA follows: TGTGCCTGGAGTGTCGGACAGGGGAAGGGCTACACCTTC.

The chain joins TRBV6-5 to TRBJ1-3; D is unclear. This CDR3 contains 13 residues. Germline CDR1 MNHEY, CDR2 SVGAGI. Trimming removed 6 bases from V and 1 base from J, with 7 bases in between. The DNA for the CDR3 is TGTGCCAGCAGCCTTGTATCTGGAAACACCATATATTTT. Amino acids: CASSLVSGNTIYF.

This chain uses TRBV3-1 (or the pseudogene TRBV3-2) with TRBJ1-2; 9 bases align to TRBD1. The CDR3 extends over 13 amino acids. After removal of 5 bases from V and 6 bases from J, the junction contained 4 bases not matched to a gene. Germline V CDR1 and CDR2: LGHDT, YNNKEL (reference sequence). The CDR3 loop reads CASSSTGGNGYTF. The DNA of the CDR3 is TGTGCCAGCAGCTCAACAGGGGGCAATGGCTACACCTTC.

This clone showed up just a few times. DNA of the CDR3: TGCGCCAGCAGCTTGGTTCTAGCGGGAGGGCCTGACACCGGGGAGCTGTTTTTT. This sequence encodes CASSLVLAGGPDTGELFF. The chain combines TRBV5-1 with TRBJ2-2, with 12 bases fitting TRBD2. The CDR3 covers 18 residues. CDR1 SGHRS and CDR2 YFSETQ come from the germline V gene. V was clipped by 0 bases and J by 3 bases; unmatched bases: 6.

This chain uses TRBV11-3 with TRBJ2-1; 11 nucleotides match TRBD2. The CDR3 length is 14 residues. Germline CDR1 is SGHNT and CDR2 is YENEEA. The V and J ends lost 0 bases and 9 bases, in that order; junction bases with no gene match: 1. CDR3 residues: CASSLDGTSGEQFF. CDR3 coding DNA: TGTGCCAGCAGCTTAGATGGGACTAGCGGTGAGCAGTTCTTC. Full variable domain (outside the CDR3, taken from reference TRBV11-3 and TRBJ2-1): EAGVVQSPRYKIIEKKQPVAFWCNPISGHNTLYWYLQNLGQGPELLIRYENEEAVDDSQLPKDRFSAERLKGVDSTLKIQPAELGDSAVYLCASSLDGTSGEQFFGPGTRLTVL.

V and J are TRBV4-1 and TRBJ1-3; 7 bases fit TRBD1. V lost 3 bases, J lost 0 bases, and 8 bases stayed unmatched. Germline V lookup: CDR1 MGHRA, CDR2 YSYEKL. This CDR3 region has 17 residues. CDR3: CASSQEGQLFSGNTIYF. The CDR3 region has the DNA TGCGCCAGCAGCCAGGAGGGACAGCTTTTCTCTGGAAACACCATATATTTT.

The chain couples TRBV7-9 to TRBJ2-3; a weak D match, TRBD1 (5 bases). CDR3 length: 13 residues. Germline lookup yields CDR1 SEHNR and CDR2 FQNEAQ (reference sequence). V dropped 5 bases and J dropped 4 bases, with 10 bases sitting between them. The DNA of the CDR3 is TGTGCCAGCAGCGTGGCAGGGTCAGATACGCAGTATTTT. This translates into CASSVAGSDTQYF.

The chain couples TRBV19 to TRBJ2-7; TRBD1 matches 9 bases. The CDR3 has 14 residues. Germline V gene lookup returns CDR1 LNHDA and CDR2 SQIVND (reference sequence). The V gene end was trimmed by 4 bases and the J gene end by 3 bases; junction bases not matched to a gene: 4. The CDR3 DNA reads TGTGCCAGTAGTAGAGAGACAGGGGGCTACGAGCAGTACTTC. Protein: CASSRETGGYEQYF.

The CDR3 nucleotides are TGTGCCAGCAGCCAAGTGCGCCTAGGGGATTCACCCCTCCACTTT. Amino acids: CASSQVRLGDSPLHF. The genes are TRBV3-1 (or the pseudogene TRBV3-2) and TRBJ1-6, with a possible D match to TRBD1 (5 bases). V was shortened by 1 base and J by 8 bases, with 12 bases between the two germline ends. CDR1 LGHDT and CDR2 YNNKEL come from the germline V gene (reference sequence). The CDR3 runs to 15 residues.

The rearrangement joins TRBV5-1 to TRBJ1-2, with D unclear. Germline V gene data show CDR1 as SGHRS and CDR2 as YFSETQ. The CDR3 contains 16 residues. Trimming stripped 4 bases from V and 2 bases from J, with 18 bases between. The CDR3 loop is CASSLPEGRLNYGYTF. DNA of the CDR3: TGCGCCAGCAGCCTCCCCGAGGGAAGGCTAAACTATGGCTACACCTTC. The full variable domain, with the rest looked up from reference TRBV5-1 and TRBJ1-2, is KAGVTQTPRYLIKTRGQQVTLSCSPISGHRSVSWYQQTPGQGLQFLFEYFSETQRNKGNFPGRFSGRQFSNSRSEMNVSTLELGDSALYLCASSLPEGRLNYGYTFGSGTRLTVV.

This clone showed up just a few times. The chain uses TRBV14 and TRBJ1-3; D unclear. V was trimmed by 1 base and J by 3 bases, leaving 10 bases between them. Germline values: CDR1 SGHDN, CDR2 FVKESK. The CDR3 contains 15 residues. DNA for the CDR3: TGTGCCAGCAGCCAAGGCCAGCGTCTTGGAAACACCATATATTTT. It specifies CASSQGQRLGNTIYF. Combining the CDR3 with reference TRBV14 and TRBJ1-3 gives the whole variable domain EAGVTQFPSHSVIEKGQTVTLRCDPISGHDNLYWYRRVMGKEIKFLLHFVKESKQDESGMPNNRFLAERTGGTYSTLKVQPAELEDSGVYFCASSQGQRLGNTIYFGEGSWLTVV.

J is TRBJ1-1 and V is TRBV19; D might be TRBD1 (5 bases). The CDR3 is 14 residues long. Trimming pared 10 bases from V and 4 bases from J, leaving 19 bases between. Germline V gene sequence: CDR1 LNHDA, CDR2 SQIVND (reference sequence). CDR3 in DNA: TGTGCCACCAGAAGACGGGGGGAGCTCACTGAAGCTTTCTTT. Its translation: CATRRRGELTEAFF.

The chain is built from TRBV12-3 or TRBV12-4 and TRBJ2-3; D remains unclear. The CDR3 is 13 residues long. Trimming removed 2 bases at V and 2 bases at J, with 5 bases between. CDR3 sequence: CASSLQDTDTQYF. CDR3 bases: TGTGCCAGCAGTTTACAGGACACAGATACGCAGTATTTT.

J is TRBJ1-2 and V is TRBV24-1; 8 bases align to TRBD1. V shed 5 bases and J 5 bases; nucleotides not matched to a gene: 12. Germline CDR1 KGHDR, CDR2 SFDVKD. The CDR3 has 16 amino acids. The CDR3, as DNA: TGTGCCACCAGTGCCGGACAGGGTAATGGCGGTTATGGCTACACCTTC. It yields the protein CATSAGQGNGGYGYTF.

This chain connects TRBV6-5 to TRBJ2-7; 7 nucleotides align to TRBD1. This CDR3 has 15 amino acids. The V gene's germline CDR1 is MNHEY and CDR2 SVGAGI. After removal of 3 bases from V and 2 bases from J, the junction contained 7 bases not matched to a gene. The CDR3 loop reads CASSYVEGAPYEQYF. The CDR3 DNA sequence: TGTGCCAGCAGTTATGTAGAGGGGGCCCCCTACGAGCAGTACTTC.

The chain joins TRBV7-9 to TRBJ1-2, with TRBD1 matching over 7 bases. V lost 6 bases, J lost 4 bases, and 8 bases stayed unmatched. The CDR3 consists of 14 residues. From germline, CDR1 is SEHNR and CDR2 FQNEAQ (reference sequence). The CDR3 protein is CASSPGQSVYGYTF. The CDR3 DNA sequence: TGTGCCAGCAGTCCGGGACAGTCCGTCTATGGCTACACCTTC.

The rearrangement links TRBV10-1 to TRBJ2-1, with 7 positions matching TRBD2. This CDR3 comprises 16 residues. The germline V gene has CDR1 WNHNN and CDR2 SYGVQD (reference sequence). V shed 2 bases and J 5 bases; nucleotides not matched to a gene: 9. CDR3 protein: CASSEIRDYGNNEQFF. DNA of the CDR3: TGCGCCAGCAGTGAGATCCGGGACTATGGAAACAATGAGCAGTTCTTC.

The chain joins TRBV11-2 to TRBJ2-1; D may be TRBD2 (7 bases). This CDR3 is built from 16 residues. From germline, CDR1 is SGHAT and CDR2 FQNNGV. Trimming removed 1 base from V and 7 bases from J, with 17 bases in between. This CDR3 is CASSLGIGGRGNEQFF. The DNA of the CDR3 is TGTGCCAGCAGCTTAGGAATAGGGGGGAGGGGAAATGAGCAGTTCTTC.

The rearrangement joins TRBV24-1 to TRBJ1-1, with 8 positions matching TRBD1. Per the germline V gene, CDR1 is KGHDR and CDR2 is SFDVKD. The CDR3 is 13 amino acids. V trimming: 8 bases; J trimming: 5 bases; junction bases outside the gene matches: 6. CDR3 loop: CATTQGAWTEAFF. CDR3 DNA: TGTGCCACCACCCAGGGGGCTTGGACTGAAGCTTTCTTT.

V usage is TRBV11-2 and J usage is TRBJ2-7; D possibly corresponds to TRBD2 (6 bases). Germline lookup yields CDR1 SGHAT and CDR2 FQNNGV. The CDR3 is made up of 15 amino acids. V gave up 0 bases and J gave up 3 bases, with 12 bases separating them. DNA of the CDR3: TGTGCCAGCAGCTTAGATCAACGGGAGAGCTACGAGCAGTACTTC. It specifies CASSLDQRESYEQYF.

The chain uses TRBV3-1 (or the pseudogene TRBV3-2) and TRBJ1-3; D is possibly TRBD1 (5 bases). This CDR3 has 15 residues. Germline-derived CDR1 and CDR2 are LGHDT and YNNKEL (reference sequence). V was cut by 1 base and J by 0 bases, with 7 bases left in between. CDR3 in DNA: TGTGCCAGCAGCCAAGGGGGCCACTCTGGAAACACCATATATTTT. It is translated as CASSQGGHSGNTIYF.

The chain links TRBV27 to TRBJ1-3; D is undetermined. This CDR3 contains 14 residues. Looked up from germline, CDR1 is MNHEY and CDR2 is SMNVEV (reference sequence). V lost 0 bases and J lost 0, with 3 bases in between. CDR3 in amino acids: CASSLSHSGNTIYF. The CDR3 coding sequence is TGTGCCAGCAGTTTATCTCACTCTGGAAACACCATATATTTT.

The CDR3 sequence is CASGGAGGYTF. The CDR3 DNA reads TGCGCCAGCGGGGGCGCGGGCGGCTACACCTTC. The chain combines TRBV4-1 with TRBJ1-2, with D possibly being TRBD1 (6 bases). Trimming left V 8 bases short and J 8 bases short, with 12 bases between. The CDR3 has 11 amino acids. CDR1 and CDR2 (germline): MGHRA, YSYEKL.

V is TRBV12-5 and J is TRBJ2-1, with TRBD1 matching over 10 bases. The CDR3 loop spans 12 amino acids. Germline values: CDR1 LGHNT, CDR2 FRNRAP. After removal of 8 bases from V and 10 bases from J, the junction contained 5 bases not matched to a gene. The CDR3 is CASMDRGIEQFF. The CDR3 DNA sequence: TGTGCTAGTATGGACAGGGGGATAGAGCAGTTCTTC.

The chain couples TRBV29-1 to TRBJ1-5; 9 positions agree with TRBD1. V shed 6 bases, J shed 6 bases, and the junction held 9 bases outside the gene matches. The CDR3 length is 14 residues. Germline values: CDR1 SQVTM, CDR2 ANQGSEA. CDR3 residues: CSVRTGDDSQPQHF. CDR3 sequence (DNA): TGCAGCGTGAGGACAGGGGATGACAGTCAGCCCCAGCATTTT.

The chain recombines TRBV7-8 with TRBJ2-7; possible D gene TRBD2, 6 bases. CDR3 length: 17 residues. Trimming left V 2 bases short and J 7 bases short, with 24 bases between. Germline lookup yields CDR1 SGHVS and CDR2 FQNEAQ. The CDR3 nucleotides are TGTGCCAGCAGCTTAATTCTATTTGCGGGGACTCCCGGGGAGCAGTACTTC. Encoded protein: CASSLILFAGTPGEQYF.

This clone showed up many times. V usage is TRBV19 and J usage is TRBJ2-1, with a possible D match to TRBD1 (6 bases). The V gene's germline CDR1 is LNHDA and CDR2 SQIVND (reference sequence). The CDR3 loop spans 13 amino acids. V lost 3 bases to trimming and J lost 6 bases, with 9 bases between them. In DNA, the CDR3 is TGTGCCAGTAGTATCTCAGGGGTCAATGAGCAGTTCTTC. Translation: CASSISGVNEQFF. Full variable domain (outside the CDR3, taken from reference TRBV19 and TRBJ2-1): DGGITQSPKYLFRKEGQNVTLSCEQNLNHDAMYWYRQDPGQGLRLIYYSQIVNDFQKGDIAEGYSVSREKKESFPLTVTSAQKNPTAFYLCASSISGVNEQFFGPGTRLTVL.